Listed below are T cell receptor beta chains from one sample, sequenced in a study of tumor and adjacent non-tumor tissue in lung cancer. TCRdb reanalysed the multiplex PCR reads using MiXCR and keeps one entry per CDR3 protein. The table has about 75,000 distinct CDR3 sequences, nearly 70% seen once. Sequencing was done on a sample of distant non-tumor lung tissue. These receptors all stem from a woman aged 50 to 60 with non-small cell lung cancer. The CDR3 runs from the conserved cysteine through the conserved F or W. A D gene is named only where the DNA matches it firmly. Rows give clone size only sometimes, using once, few, many, or a class for an expanded clone.

D gene: TRBD2; clone size: NA; J gene: TRBJ2-3; V gene: TRBV30; CDR3 DNA: TGTACCTGGAATGTATCGGGAGGGACGGCAGATACGCAGTATTTT; CDR3 protein: CTWNVSGGTADTQYF
D gene: TRBD2; clone size: many; J gene: TRBJ2-3; V gene: TRBV29-1; CDR3 DNA: TGCAGCGTTGAAGACAGTAGCGGGAGAGATACGCAGTATTTT; CDR3 protein: CSVEDSSGRDTQYF
D gene: NA; clone size: NA; J gene: TRBJ2-3; V gene: TRBV6-1; CDR3 DNA: TGTGCCAGCCTTGCTAGTGGGGCCTACACAGATACGCAGTATTTT; CDR3 protein: CASLASGAYTDTQYF
D gene: NA; clone size: NA; J gene: TRBJ1-1; V gene: TRBV12-3/TRBV12-4; CDR3 DNA: TGTACCAGCAGTTTACCCCGGGACACTGAAGCTTTCTTT; CDR3 protein: CTSSLPRDTEAFF
D gene: NA; clone size: NA; J gene: TRBJ2-1; V gene: TRBV11-1; CDR3 DNA: TGTGCCAGCAATTCACCGATGCATGCGGCTTACAATGAACAGTTCTTC; CDR3 protein: CASNSPMHAAYNEQFF
D gene: NA; clone size: NA; J gene: TRBJ2-7; V gene: TRBV20-1; CDR3 DNA: TGCCGTGCTAGAGATCCTGTGGGCTTCTACGAGCAGTACTTC; CDR3 protein: CRARDPVGFYEQYF
D gene: NA; clone size: NA; J gene: TRBJ1-1; V gene: TRBV4-1; CDR3 DNA: TGCGCCAGAAGCCGAGATCGTTACAGGGCGAACACTGAAACTTTCTTT; CDR3 protein: CARSRDRYRANTETFF
D gene: NA; clone size: NA; J gene: TRBJ1-5; V gene: TRBV14; CDR3 DNA: TGTGCCAGCAGCGAAGGAGAATATCAGCCCCAACATTTT; CDR3 protein: CASSEGEYQPQHF
D gene: TRBD2; clone size: once; J gene: TRBJ2-7; V gene: TRBV20-1; CDR3 DNA: TGCAATGATAGTACTAGCGCTAACACAAACGAGCAGTACTTC; CDR3 protein: CNDSTSANTNEQYF
D gene: NA; clone size: few; J gene: TRBJ2-1; V gene: TRBV28; CDR3 DNA: TGTGCCAGCAACACCCGGTTAGAAGGGGGCAATGAGCAGTTCTTC; CDR3 protein: CASNTRLEGGNEQFF
D gene: NA; clone size: once; J gene: TRBJ2-5; V gene: TRBV4-3; CDR3 DNA: TGCGTCAGCAGCCAAGATTTGATAGCAGCAAACCCGGGGGAGACCCAGTACTTC; CDR3 protein: CVSSQDLIAANPGETQYF
D gene: NA; clone size: NA; J gene: TRBJ2-1; V gene: TRBV7-8; CDR3 DNA: TGTGCCAGCAGCTCGAGAGAAATGGCTAGCGTCGACAATGAGCAGTTCTTC; CDR3 protein: CASSSREMASVDNEQFF
D gene: TRBD1; clone size: NA; J gene: TRBJ1-2; V gene: TRBV19; CDR3 DNA: TGTGCCAGTACCACCGGCGGACAGGAATATTATGGCTACACCTTC; CDR3 protein: CASTTGGQEYYGYTF
D gene: TRBD1; clone size: many; J gene: TRBJ2-1; V gene: TRBV20-1; CDR3 DNA: TGCAGTGCTCCACTGGGGACAGGGAGATACAATGAGCAGTTCTTC; CDR3 protein: CSAPLGTGRYNEQFF
D gene: TRBD2; clone size: once; J gene: TRBJ2-3; V gene: TRBV11-1; CDR3 DNA: TGTGCCACCAGCTTACTGGCGGGAGGGGTTACGCAGTATTTT; CDR3 protein: CATSLLAGGVTQYF
D gene: NA; clone size: NA; J gene: TRBJ2-1; V gene: TRBV11-2; CDR3 DNA: TGTGCCAGCATCTTTAATCCGGGAACGAATGGACAGTTATTC; CDR3 protein: CASIFNPGTNGQLF
D gene: NA; clone size: NA; J gene: TRBJ2-7; V gene: TRBV11-2; CDR3 DNA: TGTGCTAGCAACTTATCGGGCTGGGACTCCTACGAGCAGTATTTC; CDR3 protein: CASNLSGWDSYEQYF
D gene: NA; clone size: once; J gene: TRBJ1-6; V gene: TRBV11-2; CDR3 DNA: TGTGCCATCAGCTCGAATAAGTCACCCCTCCACTTT; CDR3 protein: CAISSNKSPLHF
D gene: TRBD2; clone size: NA; J gene: TRBJ2-3; V gene: TRBV11-2; CDR3 DNA: TGTGCCAGCAAGATAGCGGGAGGGCCCACAGGCACGCAGTATTTT; CDR3 protein: CASKIAGGPTGTQYF
D gene: NA; clone size: once; J gene: TRBJ2-5; V gene: TRBV6-1; CDR3 DNA: TGTGCCAGCACCCAAAAGCGAGGGATCCGAAGGGAGACCCAGTACTTC; CDR3 protein: CASTQKRGIRRETQYF
D gene: NA; clone size: NA; J gene: TRBJ1-6; V gene: TRBV6-5; CDR3 DNA: TGTATCAGCAGTTACACGACGGGAGAGGACTCACCCCTCCACTTT; CDR3 protein: CISSYTTGEDSPLHF
D gene: TRBD2; clone size: NA; J gene: TRBJ2-2; V gene: TRBV29-1; CDR3 DNA: TGCAGAGTGGGGACTAGTGGTAACACCGGGGAGCTGTTTTTT; CDR3 protein: CRVGTSGNTGELFF
D gene: NA; clone size: many; J gene: TRBJ1-2; V gene: TRBV6-5; CDR3 DNA: TGTGCCAGCAGTTACAAATACAAAGATAACTATGGCTACACCTTC; CDR3 protein: CASSYKYKDNYGYTF
D gene: NA; clone size: NA; J gene: TRBJ1-1; V gene: TRBV4-1; CDR3 DNA: TGCGTCAGCAGCCAAGAACGTTACAGGGCGAACACTGTAGCCTTCTTT; CDR3 protein: CVSSQERYRANTVAFF
D gene: TRBD1; clone size: NA; J gene: TRBJ2-4; V gene: TRBV28; CDR3 DNA: TGTGCCAGCAGTTTAGGGACAGGGGGTGATTCGGCCAAAAACATTCAGTACTTC; CDR3 protein: CASSLGTGGDSAKNIQYF
D gene: NA; clone size: many; J gene: TRBJ1-1; V gene: TRBV6-2/TRBV6-3; CDR3 DNA: TGTGCCAGCAGTTACGGGGCAGGCGACAAAGCTTTCTTT; CDR3 protein: CASSYGAGDKAFF
D gene: NA; clone size: NA; J gene: TRBJ2-1; V gene: TRBV11-2; CDR3 DNA: TGTGACAACAGCTTACCCGAGGGTGGTGGGTCCAATGAGCAGTTCTTC; CDR3 protein: CDNSLPEGGGSNEQFF
D gene: TRBD2; clone size: NA; J gene: TRBJ2-1; V gene: TRBV11-2; CDR3 DNA: TGTGTCAGTAGCCTAGGACTAGCGGGAGTTAAGAATGAGCAGTTCTTC; CDR3 protein: CVSSLGLAGVKNEQFF
D gene: TRBD2; clone size: NA; J gene: TRBJ2-1; V gene: TRBV12-3/TRBV12-4; CDR3 DNA: TGTGCCAGCAGGCAACTACACCCGGGAGTAGCGGGACTCCATGAGCAGTTCTTC; CDR3 protein: CASRQLHPGVAGLHEQFF
D gene: NA; clone size: NA; J gene: TRBJ2-5; V gene: TRBV7-8; CDR3 DNA: TGTGCCAGCAGACAGGGTTTGAGGGAGACCCAGTACTTC; CDR3 protein: CASRQGLRETQYF
D gene: NA; clone size: many; J gene: TRBJ1-1; V gene: TRBV12-3/TRBV12-4; CDR3 DNA: TGTGCCAGCAGTTTAGCGCAAGCCACTGAAGCTTTCTTT; CDR3 protein: CASSLAQATEAFF
D gene: NA; clone size: NA; J gene: TRBJ2-7; V gene: TRBV7-8; CDR3 DNA: TGTGCCAGCAGCCTAACGGGAACAGCCCACGTGCAGTGCTTC; CDR3 protein: CASSLTGTAHVQCF
D gene: NA; clone size: once; J gene: TRBJ2-3; V gene: TRBV11-2; CDR3 DNA: TGTGTCAGCAGCTTAGATGTGATAGCTACGCATTATTTT; CDR3 protein: CVSSLDVIATHYF
D gene: NA; clone size: NA; J gene: TRBJ1-1; V gene: TRBV4-1; CDR3 DNA: TGCGCCAGCGGCCAAGATCCCATTGCGAACACTGAAGCTTTCTTT; CDR3 protein: CASGQDPIANTEAFF
D gene: NA; clone size: NA; J gene: TRBJ1-1; V gene: TRBV6-5; CDR3 DNA: TGTGCCAACAGCACACACGAAATGAACACTAAAGCTTTCTTT; CDR3 protein: CANSTHEMNTKAFF
D gene: NA; clone size: NA; J gene: TRBJ1-1; V gene: TRBV6-1; CDR3 DNA: TGTGCCAGCATGGACAGTCGGGGCACTGAAGCTTTTTTT; CDR3 protein: CASMDSRGTEAFF
D gene: NA; clone size: NA; J gene: TRBJ1-2; V gene: TRBV25-1; CDR3 DNA: TGTGCCATCAGTGGCCAAAACAGGAGGGGTAACTATGGCTACACCTTC; CDR3 protein: CAISGQNRRGNYGYTF
D gene: NA; clone size: NA; J gene: TRBJ1-5; V gene: TRBV6-1; CDR3 DNA: TGTGCCAGCTCTAACCTCAATCAGTCCCAGGATTTT; CDR3 protein: CASSNLNQSQDF
D gene: NA; clone size: NA; J gene: TRBJ2-1; V gene: TRBV29-1; CDR3 DNA: TGCAACGTTGAGACCCTCCATGAGCACTTCTTC; CDR3 protein: CNVETLHEHFF
D gene: NA; clone size: NA; J gene: TRBJ2-1; V gene: TRBV29-1; CDR3 DNA: TGTAGCGTTGAAGATACAGCGTACAATGGACAGTTCTTC; CDR3 protein: CSVEDTAYNGQFF
D gene: NA; clone size: NA; J gene: TRBJ1-1; V gene: TRBV12-3/TRBV12-4; CDR3 DNA: TGTGCCAGCAGTTTCTCCGGGACAAGTCTTGGAGCTTTCTTT; CDR3 protein: CASSFSGTSLGAFF
D gene: TRBD2; clone size: many; J gene: TRBJ2-3; V gene: TRBV6-2/TRBV6-3; CDR3 DNA: TGTGCCAGCACCCTCGGGGGGTTCGCAGATACGCAGTATTTT; CDR3 protein: CASTLGGFADTQYF
D gene: NA; clone size: medium-sized; J gene: TRBJ2-1; V gene: TRBV6-5; CDR3 DNA: TGTGCCAGCAGTTACTCCCAGCGGGTGGGGAGTGAGCAGTTCTTC; CDR3 protein: CASSYSQRVGSEQFF
D gene: NA; clone size: NA; J gene: TRBJ1-1; V gene: TRBV14; CDR3 DNA: TGTGCCAGCAGCCAACTTGGACCTTGGGGGTCTGAAGCTTTCTTT; CDR3 protein: CASSQLGPWGSEAFF
D gene: TRBD2; clone size: NA; J gene: TRBJ2-1; V gene: TRBV11-2; CDR3 DNA: TGTGCCAGCAGCCCTAGACTAGCGGGAAGATTAGGTGAGCAGTCCTTC; CDR3 protein: CASSPRLAGRLGEQSF
D gene: TRBD1; clone size: NA; J gene: TRBJ2-1; V gene: TRBV7-8; CDR3 DNA: TGTGCCAGCAGCCACGCCGGGACAGGGTGGGATGAGCAGTTCTTC; CDR3 protein: CASSHAGTGWDEQFF
D gene: NA; clone size: many; J gene: TRBJ1-1; V gene: TRBV4-1; CDR3 DNA: TGCGCCAGCAGCCACCCTCCCCCCCAGGGCGAGGCTTTCTTT; CDR3 protein: CASSHPPPQGEAFF
D gene: TRBD2; clone size: NA; J gene: TRBJ2-2; V gene: TRBV7-9; CDR3 DNA: TGTGTCAGCAGCTTAGGGCCGGAAGGACTAGCGGGAATCGGGGAGCTGTTTTTT; CDR3 protein: CVSSLGPEGLAGIGELFF
D gene: NA; clone size: many; J gene: TRBJ1-1; V gene: TRBV11-2; CDR3 DNA: TGTGCCAGCAGCTTAGAAGGCCTTAGTAACACTGAAGCTTTCTTT; CDR3 protein: CASSLEGLSNTEAFF
D gene: TRBD1; clone size: NA; J gene: TRBJ1-2; V gene: TRBV28; CDR3 DNA: TGTGCCAGCACTTCCTCCGGGACAGTTTATGGCTACACCTTC; CDR3 protein: CASTSSGTVYGYTF
D gene: TRBD1; clone size: NA; J gene: TRBJ2-4; V gene: TRBV28; CDR3 DNA: TGTGCCAGCTGCCCCCCGGACAGGTCCGCCCCACAGTACTTC; CDR3 protein: CASCPPDRSAPQYF
D gene: NA; clone size: NA; J gene: TRBJ2-1; V gene: TRBV20-1; CDR3 DNA: TGCAGTGCTAGAGATCTCGGGAGTAGTGGGATATTTTACAATGAGCAGCTCTTC; CDR3 protein: CSARDLGSSGIFYNEQLF
D gene: NA; clone size: NA; J gene: TRBJ2-3; V gene: TRBV6-1; CDR3 DNA: TGTGCCTGCGGTGATGAGCCTCTACCACATACGCAGTATTTT; CDR3 protein: CACGDEPLPHTQYF
D gene: TRBD2; clone size: NA; J gene: TRBJ2-1; V gene: TRBV11-2; CDR3 DNA: TGTGCCAGCAGCTTTAACCGTAGCGGGAAATATGAGCAATTCTTC; CDR3 protein: CASSFNRSGKYEQFF